These 23 T cell receptor beta chains were sequenced from one sample in a study of shared clonotypes between healthy human individuals. Sequencing was performed with immunoSEQ multiplex PCR; in TCRdb, only in-frame clones are kept and a portion is missing. The sample includes around 2.3 million clones, approximately 96% of them seen just once. The sequenced sample consisted of naive CD4+ T cells sorted from blood. Subset of the sample: CD45RA+ positively selected. The source is a man between 18 and 29 years old in good health.

The J gene is TRBJ2-5, the V gene TRBV30; D is unresolved. V was trimmed by 0 bases and J by 1 base, leaving 6 bases between them. CDR1 is GTSNPN and CDR2 is SVGIG in the germline V gene (reference sequence). The CDR3 runs 13 residues. CDR3 sequence: CAWSVLPQETQYF. CDR3 nucleotide sequence: TGTGCCTGGAGTGTACTACCCCAAGAGACCCAGTACTTC.

The sample holds a few counts of this clone. Within the sample, other DNA sequences also encode this same CDR3. The chain employs TRBV30 and TRBJ2-7; possibly TRBD1 or TRBD2 for D (5 bases each). Germline V gives CDR1 GTSNPN, CDR2 SVGIG (reference sequence). This CDR3 has 14 amino acids. V was clipped by 0 bases and J by 0 bases, with 9 bases between them. The CDR3 is CAWSVGGVSYEQYF. Here the CDR3 DNA reads TGTGCCTGGAGTGTTGGGGGTGTCTCCTACGAGCAGTACTTC.

The CDR3 region is CAISETKEGSYYGYTF. The CDR3 DNA follows: TGTGCCATCAGTGAGACAAAAGAGGGCTCCTACTATGGCTACACCTTC. The rearrangement links TRBV10-3 to TRBJ1-2; no clear D gene. CDR1 is ENHRY and CDR2 is SYGVKD in the germline V gene. This CDR3 is built from 16 residues. V gave up 2 bases and J gave up 3 bases, with 16 bases separating them.

This chain links TRBV28 with TRBJ1-2; the match to TRBD1 covers 7 bases. The J segment lost 5 bases and the V segment lost 6 bases, leaving 9 bases of the junction unmatched. Germline CDR1 and CDR2: MDHEN and SYDVKM. The CDR3 has 14 amino acids. The CDR3 nucleotides are TGTGCCAGCAGACCGACAGGGAAGGGGTATGGCTACACCTTC. Its translation is CASRPTGKGYGYTF.

The chain employs TRBV11-3 and TRBJ2-1; perhaps TRBD2 as D (5 bases). CDR3 length: 15 amino acids. Trimming cost V 6 bases and J 3 bases, with 15 bases left between them. Per germline, CDR1 SGHNT and CDR2 YENEEA. The CDR3 is CASSSGLKGYNEQFF. The CDR3 DNA is TGTGCCAGCAGTTCCGGACTGAAAGGCTACAATGAGCAGTTCTTC. The full variable domain, with the rest looked up from reference TRBV11-3 and TRBJ2-1, is EAGVVQSPRYKIIEKKQPVAFWCNPISGHNTLYWYLQNLGQGPELLIRYENEEAVDDSQLPKDRFSAERLKGVDSTLKIQPAELGDSAVYLCASSSGLKGYNEQFFGPGTRLTVL.

This clone occurred once. This sequence joins TRBV5-1 and TRBJ2-3, with D maybe TRBD2 (5 bases). The CDR3 runs 15 residues. V shed 0 bases and J shed 5 bases, with 13 bases lying between them. Per the germline V gene, CDR1 is SGHRS and CDR2 is YFSETQ. CDR3 region: CASSLEPARGDTQYF. The CDR3 DNA reads TGCGCCAGCAGCTTGGAACCCGCTCGGGGAGATACGCAGTATTTT. The full variable domain, completed using reference TRBV5-1 and TRBJ2-3, is KAGVTQTPRYLIKTRGQQVTLSCSPISGHRSVSWYQQTPGQGLQFLFEYFSETQRNKGNFPGRFSGRQFSNSRSEMNVSTLELGDSALYLCASSLEPARGDTQYFGPGTRLTVL.

CDR3 region: CASTSWTQINTEAFF. Here the CDR3 DNA reads TGTGCCAGCACTTCATGGACACAGATAAACACTGAAGCTTTCTTT. This chain uses TRBV27 with TRBJ1-1, with D maybe TRBD1 (5 bases). Germline V gives CDR1 MNHEY, CDR2 SMNVEV (reference sequence). The length of the CDR3 is 15 residues. V shed 7 bases and J shed 2 bases, with 17 bases lying between them.

This clone was detected only once. This chain links TRBV5-1 with TRBJ2-1; no firm D call. The V end was cut by 2 bases, the J end by 5 bases, with 8 bases between. CDR3 length: 13 amino acids. Germline CDR1 SGHRS, CDR2 YFSETQ. CDR3 region: CASSFISHNEQFF. In nucleotides, the CDR3 is TGCGCCAGCAGCTTTATCAGTCACAATGAGCAGTTCTTC. The whole variable domain, remainder taken from reference TRBV5-1 and TRBJ2-1, is KAGVTQTPRYLIKTRGQQVTLSCSPISGHRSVSWYQQTPGQGLQFLFEYFSETQRNKGNFPGRFSGRQFSNSRSEMNVSTLELGDSALYLCASSFISHNEQFFGPGTRLTVL.

The rearrangement joins TRBV6-1 to TRBJ1-3; D remains ambiguous. CDR1 is MNHNS and CDR2 is SASEGT in the germline V gene. There are 15 residues in the CDR3. The V and J ends lost 6 bases and 2 bases respectively, with 14 bases between them. For the CDR3, the DNA is TGTGCCAGCAGCGGAGCCCCGACAACTGGAAACACCATATATTTT. Its translation is CASSGAPTTGNTIYF.

This rearrangement joins TRBV9 to TRBJ2-1, with D maybe TRBD2 (5 bases). Per germline, CDR1 SGDLS and CDR2 YYNGEE. The CDR3 length is 14 residues. V was shortened by 0 bases and J by 9 bases, with 13 bases between the two germline ends. Here the CDR3 DNA reads TGTGCCAGCAGCGTAGGGGTAGGAGGTAGTGAGCAGTTCTTC. It translates to CASSVGVGGSEQFF.

This clone has just a few counts. The chain combines TRBV7-6 with TRBJ1-1; D is ambiguous. Germline V gene sequence: CDR1 SGHVS, CDR2 FNYEAQ. The CDR3 contains 12 residues. Trimming shortened V by 4 bases and J by 10 bases, and 13 bases separated the two germline ends. CDR3 residues: CASSSAGERAFF. CDR3 nucleotide sequence: TGTGCCAGCAGCTCCGCCGGGGAGAGAGCTTTCTTT.

A word on this clone: The sample contains more than one DNA sequence encoding this CDR3. The chain carries TRBV11-3 and TRBJ2-1; no reliable D call. Germline loops: CDR1 SGHNT, CDR2 YENEEA. V was trimmed by 1 base and J by 8 bases, leaving 6 bases between them. There are 12 residues in the CDR3. The DNA for the CDR3 is TGTGCCAGCAGCTTAGGAGGAGATGAGCAGTTCTTC. This encodes CASSLGGDEQFF.

V is TRBV7-8 and J is TRBJ2-1; TRBD2 might be the D (7 bases). V was pared by 5 bases and J by 1 base, with 18 bases between. The CDR3 covers 17 residues. Germline V CDR1 and CDR2: SGHVS, FQNEAQ. CDR3 in DNA: TGTGCCAGCAGCCAGGAGCCGGGGGGCCTTTCCTACAATGAGCAGTTCTTC. Its protein is CASSQEPGGLSYNEQFF.

On this clone: The sample has other DNA sequences that encode this CDR3 too. The rearrangement joins TRBV7-9 to TRBJ2-3, with D maybe TRBD1 (6 bases). Trimming left V 5 bases short and J 0 bases short, with 15 bases between. The CDR3 is made up of 16 amino acids. Germline V gene data show CDR1 as SEHNR and CDR2 as FQNEAQ (reference sequence). In DNA, the CDR3 is TGTGCCAGCAGCCCACCCGGGACACGAAGCACAGATACGCAGTATTTT. This translates into CASSPPGTRSTDTQYF. Together with reference TRBV7-9 and TRBJ2-3, the CDR3 gives the full variable domain: DTGVSQNPRHKITKRGQNVTFRCDPISEHNRLYWYRQTLGQGPEFLTYFQNEAQLEKSRLLSDRFSAERPKGSFSTLEIQRTEQGDSAMYLCASSPPGTRSTDTQYFGPGTRLTVL.

The chain has TRBV2 and TRBJ2-1; 11 bases align to TRBD2. Germline V gene sequence: CDR1 SNHLY, CDR2 FYNNEI. The trim removed 4 bases at V and 9 bases at J, leaving 8 bases unmatched. The CDR3 runs to 15 residues. CDR3 in DNA: TGTGCCAGCAGTGGGGGTAGCGGGAGGGCCGGTGAGCAGTTCTTC. This codes for CASSGGSGRAGEQFF.

This clone was found once. This chain connects TRBV30 to TRBJ2-5, with TRBD1 matching 9 bases. This CDR3 region has 15 residues. The germline V gene has CDR1 GTSNPN and CDR2 SVGIG (reference sequence). The J segment lost 2 bases and the V segment lost 4 bases, leaving 8 bases of the junction unmatched. The CDR3 nucleotides are TGTGCCTGGAACGCCGGGACAGGGAAACAAGAGACCCAGTACTTC. Translated: CAWNAGTGKQETQYF.

The V gene is TRBV10-1, the J gene TRBJ1-5, with a weak D call TRBD1 (5 bases). Trimming shortened V by 1 base and J by 1 base, and 11 bases separated the two germline ends. The CDR3 is made up of 16 amino acids. The germline V gene encodes CDR1 WNHNN and CDR2 SYGVQD (reference sequence). The CDR3 protein is CASSEFPGMSNQPQHF. CDR3 DNA: TGCGCCAGCAGTGAGTTTCCAGGGATGAGCAATCAGCCCCAGCATTTT.

The sample holds one count of this clone. The chain carries TRBV30 and TRBJ1-6, with D hard to call. The CDR3 runs 14 residues. CDR1 is GTSNPN and CDR2 is SVGIG in the germline V gene (reference sequence). Trimming removed 4 bases at V and 6 bases at J, with 13 bases between. The CDR3 sequence is CAWTLGLGNSPLHF. The CDR3 DNA follows: TGTGCCTGGACCCTCGGACTGGGTAATTCACCCCTCCACTTT.

This rearrangement joins TRBV5-5 to TRBJ2-1, with 8 bases lining up with TRBD1. CDR1 is SGHKS, CDR2 YYEKEE, per germline (reference sequence). V lost 0 bases and J lost 0; bases outside the gene matches: 8. This CDR3 comprises 18 residues. CDR3 coding DNA: TGTGCCAGCAGCTTGGGGCAGGGGGCGTACAGCTCCTACAATGAGCAGTTCTTC. Protein sequence: CASSLGQGAYSSYNEQFF.

The chain combines TRBV5-4 with TRBJ1-4, with D unresolved. The V gene's germline CDR1 is SGHNT and CDR2 YYREEE (reference sequence). V lost 4 bases, J lost 5 bases, and 9 bases lay in between. The CDR3 runs 13 residues. This chain's CDR3 is CASSNGPNEKLFF. The CDR3 DNA reads as TGTGCCAGCAGCAACGGTCCAAATGAAAAACTGTTTTTT.

The table lists this clone with a count of one. The chain links TRBV7-9 to TRBJ1-6, with D perhaps matching TRBD1 (6 bases). The CDR3 runs to 15 residues. The germline V gene encodes CDR1 SEHNR and CDR2 FQNEAQ (reference sequence). Between the trimmed V and J ends, which lost 5 bases and 7 bases, there was a span of 15 bases. The CDR3 nucleotides read TGTGCCAGCAGCGTGACCGGGACATCGAATTCACCCCTCCACTTT. It codes for CASSVTGTSNSPLHF.

The gene calls are TRBV6-1 and TRBJ1-2; the D gene is possibly TRBD1 (6 bases). This CDR3 region has 15 residues. Trimming removed 5 bases from V and 6 bases from J, with 19 bases in between. CDR1 is MNHNS and CDR2 is SASEGT in the germline V gene. The CDR3 loop reads CASSLAGGQLDGYTF. In DNA, the CDR3 is TGTGCCAGCAGTCTAGCGGGGGGCCAGCTGGATGGCTACACCTTC.

V usage is TRBV5-1 and J usage is TRBJ2-6; no firm D call. The germline V and J ends were trimmed by 5 bases and 0 bases, with 9 bases remaining between them. Germline CDR1 SGHRS, CDR2 YFSETQ. The CDR3 spans 15 residues. CDR3 loop: CASRQESSGANVLTF. The CDR3 DNA reads as TGCGCCAGCAGGCAAGAGAGCTCTGGGGCCAACGTCCTGACTTTC.